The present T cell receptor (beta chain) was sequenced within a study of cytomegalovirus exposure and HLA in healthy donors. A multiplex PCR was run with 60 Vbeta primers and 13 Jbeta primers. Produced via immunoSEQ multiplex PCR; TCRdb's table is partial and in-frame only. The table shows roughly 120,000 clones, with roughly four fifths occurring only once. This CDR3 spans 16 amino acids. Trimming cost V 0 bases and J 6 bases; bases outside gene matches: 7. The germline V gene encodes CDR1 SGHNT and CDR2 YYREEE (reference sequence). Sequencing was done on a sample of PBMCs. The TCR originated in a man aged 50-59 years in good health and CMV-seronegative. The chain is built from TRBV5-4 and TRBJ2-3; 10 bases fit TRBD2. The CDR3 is CASSLGGLAGADTQYF. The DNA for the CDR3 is TGTGCCAGCAGCTTGGGCGGCCTAGCGGGGGCTGATACGCAGTATTTT.